Shown below are 5 T cell receptor beta chains from a single sample sequenced in a study of CD8+ T cells in alopecia areata. The treatment is: oral pan-JAK inhibitor, 5-10 mg twice daily. Following RNA extraction, reverse transcription yielded cDNA that acted as the sequencing template. This table comes from immunoSEQ multiplex PCR, and its TCRdb copy is limited to in-frame clones, with some not included. The data hold around 140,000 clones, with 45% to 60% observed a single time. The sample was CD8+ T cells sorted from blood, taken at week 4, from a patient treated with tofacitinib. All receptors derive from a human donor with alopecia areata.

The chain has TRBV2 and TRBJ1-2; TRBD1 is a possible D gene (6 bases). The V gene lost 4 bases and the J gene lost 1 base, with 10 bases spanning the gap. This CDR3 has 14 residues. Germline-derived CDR1 and CDR2 are SNHLY and FYNNEI. The CDR3 sequence: CASSVPGDNYGYTF. For the CDR3, the DNA is TGTGCCAGCAGTGTGCCAGGGGATAACTATGGCTACACCTTC.

The chain has TRBV29-1 and TRBJ1-4; TRBD1 agrees at 7 bases. Trimming removed 4 bases from V and 5 bases from J; junction bases left unmatched: 1. Germline CDR1 and CDR2: SQVTM and ANQGSEA. The CDR3 has 12 amino acids. DNA of the CDR3: TGCAGCGTTGTGGGACAGAATGAAAAACTGTTTTTT. Translation gives CSVVGQNEKLFF.

This sequence joins TRBV29-1 and TRBJ2-5; 11 bases line up with TRBD2. Trimming removed 5 bases from V and 5 bases from J; junction bases left unmatched: 10. The V gene's germline CDR1 is SQVTM and CDR2 ANQGSEA. This CDR3 spans 15 amino acids. Here the CDR3 DNA reads TGCAGCGTTCGCGGGACTAGCGGCAATTTGGAGACCCAGTACTTC. It encodes CSVRGTSGNLETQYF.

This chain links TRBV7-2 with TRBJ1-5; D may be TRBD1 (5 bases). The CDR3 runs to 13 residues. In germline, CDR1 is SGHTA, CDR2 FQGNSA. V lost 5 bases, J lost 4 bases, and 9 bases lay in between. The CDR3 loop is CASSRQGNQPQHF. The CDR3 DNA reads TGTGCCAGCAGCCGCCAGGGAAATCAGCCCCAGCATTTT.

In this sample, this clone turned up a few times. V gene TRBV7-9 combines with J gene TRBJ1-1; the D is unclear. The germline V gene has CDR1 SEHNR and CDR2 FQNEAQ (reference sequence). V was pared by 1 base and J by 11 bases, with 14 bases between. This CDR3 has 13 residues. CDR3 bases: TGTGCCAGCAGCTTAGACCTGAACGGGTTGGCTTTCTTT. The encoded protein is CASSLDLNGLAFF.